Below are 13 T cell receptor beta chains sequenced from a single sample in a study of shared clonotypes between healthy human individuals. TCRdb's copy holds only in-frame clones and misses some; the assay was immunoSEQ multiplex PCR. The data show more than 2 million clones, just under 95% seen once. Positively selected for CCR7, the CD45RO-negative cells used as naive CD8 cells excluded terminally differentiated effector memory CD45RA+ cells. Sequencing was carried out using naive CD8+ T cells from PBMCs. Receptors originate from a man aged 18 to 30 in good health. Some clones in this sample may be carry-over from other donors' samples.

The CDR3, as DNA: TGTGCCAGCAGTTCAGGGGGCAGGTCCTACGAGCAGTACTTC. It specifies CASSSGGRSYEQYF. J is TRBJ2-7 and V is TRBV5-4; 8 bases line up with TRBD1. This CDR3 is 14 amino acids long. V trimming: 5 bases; J trimming: 1 base; junction bases outside the gene matches: 5. Germline loops: CDR1 SGHNT, CDR2 YYREEE (reference sequence).

This chain joins TRBV21-1 and TRBJ2-7; the table's TRBD2 call for D was not verified on the DNA. TRBV21-1 is labeled a pseudogene. The CDR3 totals 15 residues. CDR3 sequence: CASSKVGDCSYEQYF. As DNA, the CDR3 is TGTGCCAGCAGCAAAGTTGGGGACTGCTCCTACGAGCAGTACTTC.

The CDR3 protein is CASSYRVPYEQYF. The DNA of the CDR3 is TGTGCCAGCAGTTACAGGGTTCCCTACGAGCAGTACTTC. J is TRBJ2-7 and V is TRBV5-6, with D perhaps matching TRBD1 (6 bases). Deletions cut 5 bases from V and 2 bases from J, with 11 bases between. This CDR3 contains 13 residues. Germline CDR1 SGHDT, CDR2 YYEEEE.

The genes are TRBV2 and TRBJ2-1, with unresolved D. The ends were cut back, 1 base at V and 10 bases at J, with 8 bases in the middle. This CDR3 has 12 amino acids. Looked up from germline, CDR1 is SNHLY and CDR2 is FYNNEI. This CDR3 is CASSEVEPEQFF. The CDR3 coding sequence is TGTGCCAGCAGTGAAGTGGAACCCGAGCAGTTCTTC.

Comments on this clone: This same CDR3 is encoded by further DNA sequences in the sample. This sequence joins TRBV19 and TRBJ1-4; D call uncertain. CDR1 and CDR2 from the germline V gene are LNHDA and SQIVND (reference sequence). This CDR3 has 10 amino acids. Trimming left V 9 bases short and J 7 bases short, with 6 bases between. CDR3 nucleotides: TGTGCCAGCCGGGGTGAAAAACTGTTTTTT. Its translation: CASRGEKLFF.

V usage is TRBV7-9 and J usage is TRBJ1-1; D is unclear. CDR3 size: 12 residues. V was cut by 6 bases and J by 7 bases, with 12 bases left in between. Germline V gene lookup returns CDR1 SEHNR and CDR2 FQNEAQ (reference sequence). CDR3 residues: CASSFPSGEAFF. The CDR3 nucleotides read TGTGCCAGCAGTTTCCCGTCGGGTGAAGCTTTCTTT. Based on the CDR3 plus reference TRBV7-9 and TRBJ1-1, the full variable domain is DTGVSQNPRHKITKRGQNVTFRCDPISEHNRLYWYRQTLGQGPEFLTYFQNEAQLEKSRLLSDRFSAERPKGSFSTLEIQRTEQGDSAMYLCASSFPSGEAFFGQGTRLTVV.

The chain combines TRBV7-9 with TRBJ1-2, with TRBD1 as a possible D gene (6 bases). The CDR3 covers 14 residues. Trimming removed 5 bases from V and 6 bases from J, with 16 bases in between. CDR1 and CDR2 from the germline V gene are SEHNR and FQNEAQ (reference sequence). DNA of the CDR3: TGTGCCAGCAGCCGCTCTGGGGCAGGGGATGGCTACACCTTC. Encoded protein: CASSRSGAGDGYTF.

The rearrangement uses TRBV7-3 and TRBJ2-1; D tentatively fits TRBD1 or TRBD2 (5 bases each). The CDR3 runs 15 residues. Between the trimmed V and J ends, which lost 5 bases and 5 bases, there was a span of 16 bases. The germline gives CDR1 SGHTA, CDR2 FQGTGA. This chain's CDR3 is CASSGSGLPNNEQFF. In DNA, the CDR3 is TGTGCCAGCAGCGGTTCGGGGCTGCCGAACAATGAGCAGTTCTTC. The full variable domain, with the rest looked up from reference TRBV7-3 and TRBJ2-1, is GAGVSQTPSNKVTEKGKYVELRCDPISGHTALYWYRQSLGQGPEFLIYFQGTGAADDSGLPNDRFFAVRPEGSVSTLKIQRTERGDSAVYLCASSGSGLPNNEQFFGPGTRLTVL.

CDR3 in DNA: TGTGCCAGCAGTTCCAAGGACAGGACCTATGGCTACACCTTC. Amino acid sequence: CASSSKDRTYGYTF. The chain has TRBV27 and TRBJ1-2; 7 bases match TRBD1. Germline values: CDR1 MNHEY, CDR2 SMNVEV (reference sequence). This CDR3 is built from 14 residues. Germline trimming cut 4 bases from V and 4 bases from J; bases unmatched to any gene: 6.

This chain links TRBV5-1 with TRBJ2-7; D might be TRBD1 (6 bases). Trimming removed 4 bases from V and 1 base from J, with 18 bases in between. The V gene's germline CDR1 is SGHRS and CDR2 YFSETQ. The CDR3 totals 16 residues. The CDR3 DNA is TGCGCCAGCAGCCAGGATCAACAGGGATCGTCCTACGAGCAGTACTTC. The encoded protein is CASSQDQQGSSYEQYF.

J is TRBJ2-1 and V is TRBV19; 12 positions match TRBD2. The CDR3 extends over 16 amino acids. With 4 bases clipped from V and 3 bases from J, the junction kept 4 bases outside the gene matches. CDR1 and CDR2 (germline): LNHDA, SQIVND (reference sequence). CDR3 sequence (DNA): TGTGCCAGTAGTAAGGGGACTAGCGGGTTCTACAATGAGCAGTTCTTC. This sequence encodes CASSKGTSGFYNEQFF.

Worth noting for this clone: This CDR3 is also generated by other DNA sequences in the sample. The V and J genes are TRBV27 and TRBJ2-3; unclear D gene. Germline V lookup: CDR1 MNHEY, CDR2 SMNVEV (reference sequence). Trimming removed 2 bases from V and 5 bases from J, with 8 bases in between. The CDR3 is made up of 13 amino acids. CDR3 protein: CASSLTRGDTQYF. CDR3 coding DNA: TGTGCCAGCAGTTTAACACGAGGAGATACGCAGTATTTT.

This chain uses TRBV21-1 with TRBJ2-5; the table calls TRBD2, which could not be checked here. TRBV21-1 is an annotated pseudogene. This CDR3 region has 13 residues. CDR3 protein: CASSKLKPAAQYF. CDR3 nucleotides: TGTGCCAGCAGCAAACTAAAGCCGGCGGCCCAGTACTTC.